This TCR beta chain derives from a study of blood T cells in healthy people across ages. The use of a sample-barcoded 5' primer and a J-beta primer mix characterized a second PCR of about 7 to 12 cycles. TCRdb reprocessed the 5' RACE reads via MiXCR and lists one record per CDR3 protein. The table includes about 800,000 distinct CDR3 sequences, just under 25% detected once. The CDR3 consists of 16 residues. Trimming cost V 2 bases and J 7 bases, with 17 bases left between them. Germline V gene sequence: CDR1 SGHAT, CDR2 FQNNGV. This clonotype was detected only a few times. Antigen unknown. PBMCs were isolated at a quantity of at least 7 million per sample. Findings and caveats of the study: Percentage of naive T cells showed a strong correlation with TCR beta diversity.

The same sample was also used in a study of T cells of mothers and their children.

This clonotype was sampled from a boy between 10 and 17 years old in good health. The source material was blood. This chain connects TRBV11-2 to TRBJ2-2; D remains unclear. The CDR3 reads CASSLSSSLSDGELFF. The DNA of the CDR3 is TGTGCCAGCAGCTTAAGTTCGTCTCTGTCAGACGGGGAGCTGTTTTTT. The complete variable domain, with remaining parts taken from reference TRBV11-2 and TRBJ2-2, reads EAGVAQSPRYKIIEKRQSVAFWCNPISGHATLYWYQQILGQGPKLLIQFQNNGVVDDSQLPKDRFSAERLKGVDSTLKIQPAKLEDSAVYLCASSLSSSLSDGELFFGEGSRLTVL.